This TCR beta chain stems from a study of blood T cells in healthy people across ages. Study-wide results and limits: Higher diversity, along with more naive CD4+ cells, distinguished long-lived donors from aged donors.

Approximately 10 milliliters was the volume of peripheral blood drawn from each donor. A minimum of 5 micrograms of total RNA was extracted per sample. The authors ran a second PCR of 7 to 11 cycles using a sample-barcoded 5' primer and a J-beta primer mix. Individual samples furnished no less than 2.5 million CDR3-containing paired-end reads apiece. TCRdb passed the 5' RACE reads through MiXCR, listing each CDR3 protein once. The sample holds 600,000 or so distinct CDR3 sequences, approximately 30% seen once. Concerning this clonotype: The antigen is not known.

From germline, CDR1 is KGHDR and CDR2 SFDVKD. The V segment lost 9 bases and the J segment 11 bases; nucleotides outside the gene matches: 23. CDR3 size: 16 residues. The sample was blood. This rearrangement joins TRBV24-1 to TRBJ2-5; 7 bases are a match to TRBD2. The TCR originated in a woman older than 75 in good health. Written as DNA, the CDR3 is TGTGCCACCCGGGGAAGCGGGGAGGGAGCCTACAATGAGCAGTACTTC. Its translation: CATRGSGEGAYNEQYF.